This T cell receptor (beta chain) is drawn from a study of T cell responses to AZD1222 COVID-19 vaccine. Study background: Investigators merged groups given second doses at roughly 4 or roughly 12 weeks.

In the case of this clone: Its antigen remains unidentified.

TCRdb's copy holds only in-frame clones and misses some; the assay was immunoSEQ multiplex PCR. The sample shows 99,000 or so clones, around 89% of them seen only once. V was clipped by 6 bases and J by 7 bases; unmatched bases: 8. The germline CDR1 and CDR2 sequences are MDHEN and SYDVKM. CDR3 size: 15 residues. Points from the study as a whole: Unmutated regions of variants are reportedly targeted by nearly half of spike-specific TCRs. Sampling that yielded the repertoires occurred only after the peak T cell response.

The chain is built from TRBV28 and TRBJ2-7; 14 bases map to TRBD2. This TCR came from an adult in good health. Source: peripheral blood, taken on day 0 of AZD1222 vaccination. The CDR3 DNA is TGTGCCAGCAGCCCCCCCAGACTAGCGGGAGGGGAGCAGTACTTC. Its protein product is CASSPPRLAGGEQYF.